This is a list of T cell receptor beta chains from one sample in a study of blood T cell repertoires in COVID-19. TCRdb keeps only in-frame clones here, not all; method: immunoSEQ multiplex PCR. Altogether fewer than 350,000 clones are present, 75% to 90% being singletons, with the ten largest covering roughly 5.3%. Sequenced: PBMCs or T cells enriched from blood (not recorded which). The source is a man between 60 and 75 years old who had recovered from COVID-19. The CDR3 runs from the conserved cysteine through the conserved F or W. A D gene is named only where the DNA matches it firmly. Clone size appears in some rows only: once, few, many, or a class for an expanded clone.

D gene | J gene | V gene | clone size | CDR3 DNA | CDR3 protein
TRBD1 | TRBJ2-7 | TRBV28 | NA | TGTGCCAGCGCTGCAAGGACAGGGGGCTTCTACGAGCAGTACTTC | CASAARTGGFYEQYF
TRBD1 | TRBJ2-7 | TRBV27 | NA | TGTGCCAGCAACCCCTCACAGGGGGCGCGGTACGAGCAGTACTTC | CASNPSQGARYEQYF
NA | TRBJ1-2 | TRBV5-4 | NA | TGTGCCAGCAGCTTGGACCAGGCGTCCTATGGCTACACCTTC | CASSLDQASYGYTF
NA | TRBJ2-5 | TRBV7-2 | NA | TGTGCCAGCAGCTTCCACCGGGTTGCAGAGACCCAGTACTTC | CASSFHRVAETQYF
NA | TRBJ1-2 | TRBV28 | NA | TGTGCCAGCAGTTTAGCCACAAAAAACTATGGCTACACCTTC | CASSLATKNYGYTF
NA | TRBJ2-2 | TRBV4-3 | NA | TGCGCCAGCAGCGTGCAGGGATTGGGCACCGGGGAGCTGTTTTTT | CASSVQGLGTGELFF
TRBD2 | TRBJ2-7 | TRBV5-1 | NA | TGCGCCAGCAGTCCCCCCTCACGGGGACTACAAGAGCAGTACTTC | CASSPPSRGLQEQYF
TRBD1 | TRBJ2-6 | TRBV19 | NA | TGTGCCAGTAGTATAATCGGACAGGGGGCGCGTGGGGCCAACGTCCTGACTTTC | CASSIIGQGARGANVLTF
TRBD1 | TRBJ1-1 | TRBV19 | NA | TGTGCCAGTTCGGGACAGGGGGCTGAAACTGAAGCTTTCTTT | CASSGQGAETEAFF
TRBD1 | TRBJ1-1 | TRBV6-5 | NA | TGTGCCAGCAGTTACCTATCAGGGGGCGTGGGAACTGAAGCTTTCTTT | CASSYLSGGVGTEAFF
NA | TRBJ1-5 | TRBV5-1 | once | TGCGCCAGCAGCTTGGTACCAGATCAGCCCCAGCATTTT | CASSLVPDQPQHF
TRBD1 | TRBJ1-2 | TRBV5-4 | NA | TGTGCCAGCAGCGCTGGACAGGGCTATGGCTACACCTTC | CASSAGQGYGYTF
NA | TRBJ2-1 | TRBV11-2 | NA | TGTGCCAGCAGCTTGGTAGCGAGCTCCTACAATGAGCAGTTCTTC | CASSLVASSYNEQFF
NA | TRBJ2-5 | TRBV7-3 | NA | TGTGCCAGCAGTAGCGAACACCAAGAGACCCAGTACTTC | CASSSEHQETQYF
NA | TRBJ2-7 | TRBV13 | once | TGTGCCAGCAGCTCGGCGGACAGCTCCTACGAGCAGTACTTC | CASSSADSSYEQYF
TRBD1 | TRBJ2-7 | TRBV24-1 | NA | TGTGCCACCAGTGACTCGGGACAGGGAGTTTACGAGCAGTACTTC | CATSDSGQGVYEQYF
TRBD1 | TRBJ1-5 | TRBV5-5 | NA | TGTGCCAGCAGCCCCGGACAGGGGCCAGGAGGTCTCACCAATCAGCCCCAGCATTTT | CASSPGQGPGGLTNQPQHF
NA | TRBJ2-3 | TRBV2 | NA | TGTGCCAGCAGTCCTCCAGGGGATACGCAGTATTTT | CASSPPGDTQYF
NA | TRBJ2-1 | TRBV28 | NA | TGTGCCAGCAGTTCCCCCGGAGGTAGCGTGAGCTCCTACAATGAGCAGTTCTTC | CASSSPGGSVSSYNEQFF
NA | TRBJ2-7 | TRBV5-1 | NA | TGCGCCAGCAGCTTGGTAGTTAGCGGATCCTACGAGCAGTACTTC | CASSLVVSGSYEQYF
NA | TRBJ2-5 | TRBV29-1 | NA | TGCAGCGTGGGACATAACGGAGCTGGGTACTTC | CSVGHNGAGYF
TRBD2 | TRBJ2-1 | TRBV2 | few | TGTGCCAGCAGTGACACTAGCGGGAATTATGAGCAGTTCTTC | CASSDTSGNYEQFF
TRBD1 | TRBJ2-7 | TRBV24-1 | NA | TGTGCCACCAGCCCGGGACAGGGGCAAAACGAGCAGTACTTC | CATSPGQGQNEQYF
NA | TRBJ2-3 | TRBV24-1 | NA | TGTGCCACCAGTGATCGGGCAGGGCACCCAGATACGCAGTATTTT | CATSDRAGHPDTQYF
NA | TRBJ1-5 | TRBV19 | NA | TGTGCCAGTAGTCGGGGGACCAATCAGCCCCAGCATTTT | CASSRGTNQPQHF
NA | TRBJ2-4 | TRBV18 | NA | TGTGCCAGCTCACTAAGACAGGCAGCCAAAAACATTCAGTACTTC | CASSLRQAAKNIQYF
TRBD2 | TRBJ2-5 | TRBV4-2 | NA | TGTGCCAGCAGCCGAGTAGCGGGAGCGGAGTACCAAGAGACCCAGTACTTC | CASSRVAGAEYQETQYF
TRBD1 | TRBJ1-5 | TRBV2 | NA | TGTGCCAGCAGTAGACAGGGAGATCAGCCCCAGCATTTT | CASSRQGDQPQHF
NA | TRBJ1-5 | TRBV19 | NA | TGTGCCAGTAGTACACCTTGGACAGCGAAGGATAGCAATCAGCCCCAGCATTTT | CASSTPWTAKDSNQPQHF
NA | TRBJ2-3 | TRBV7-6 | NA | TGTGCCAGCAGCACCTACCCGATACCCCCGAACGGAGATACGCAGTATTTT | CASSTYPIPPNGDTQYF
NA | TRBJ1-4 | TRBV6-5 | NA | TGTGCCAGCAGTCCTTCCGGGGGAACTAATGAAAAACTGTTTTTT | CASSPSGGTNEKLFF
TRBD1 | TRBJ2-7 | TRBV2 | NA | TGTGCCAGCAGGACCGGGACAGGGTTAGCGTACGTGCAGTACTTC | CASRTGTGLAYVQYF
TRBD1 | TRBJ2-7 | TRBV18 | NA | TGTGCCAGCTCACCTGGACAGGGGAAGTCCTACGAGCAGTACTTC | CASSPGQGKSYEQYF
NA | TRBJ2-3 | TRBV5-5 | NA | TGTGCCAGCAGCTTTCGAGACAGGAGAACAGATACGCAGTATTTT | CASSFRDRRTDTQYF
TRBD1 | TRBJ2-7 | TRBV9 | NA | TGTGCCAGCAGCCCCAGCCCTTCACAGGGGGCGAGGGAGCAGTACTTC | CASSPSPSQGAREQYF
NA | TRBJ2-7 | TRBV7-2 | NA | TGTGCCAGCAGCCCCGGAGATCGGAAAACTGGGCAGTACTTC | CASSPGDRKTGQYF
NA | TRBJ2-3 | TRBV13 | NA | TGTGCCAGCAGCTCCAAGTTGGACTGGGCAGCAGACACAGATACGCAGTATTTT | CASSSKLDWAADTDTQYF
TRBD1 | TRBJ2-4 | TRBV7-2 | once | TGTGCCAGCAGCTTAGAGGGGCAGGGGGCAAACATTCAGTACTTC | CASSLEGQGANIQYF
TRBD1 | TRBJ1-2 | TRBV27 | once | TGTGCCAGCAGTCCGTCATCGGGACAGCGCCTGTATGGCTACACCTTC | CASSPSSGQRLYGYTF
TRBD1 | TRBJ2-7 | TRBV5-1 | NA | TGCGCCAGCAGCGTCAACAGGGGGCTATACGAGCAGTACTTC | CASSVNRGLYEQYF
TRBD1 | TRBJ1-5 | TRBV19 | NA | TGTGCCAGTAGTAGAGAAGACAGGGGTGGCAATCAGCCCCAGCATTTT | CASSREDRGGNQPQHF
TRBD1 | TRBJ1-5 | TRBV5-6 | once | TGTGCCAGCAGCTCGGGACAGCCCCTGAGCAATCAGCCCCAGCATTTT | CASSSGQPLSNQPQHF
TRBD2 | TRBJ2-1 | TRBV5-1 | NA | TGCGCCAGCAGCCCGGGGCTAGCGGGGACGGGTGATGAGCAGTTCTTC | CASSPGLAGTGDEQFF
NA | TRBJ2-3 | TRBV5-1 | NA | TGCGCCAGCAGTCTGCATACCAACCAGGGGACAGATACGCAGTATTTT | CASSLHTNQGTDTQYF
TRBD2 | TRBJ2-1 | TRBV9 | NA | TGTGCCAGCAGCGCCTGGGCGGGAGACTACAATGAGCAGTTCTTC | CASSAWAGDYNEQFF
TRBD1 | TRBJ2-7 | TRBV24-1 | NA | TGTGCCACCAGTGTGGCAGGGGGCGACGAGCAGTACTTC | CATSVAGGDEQYF
NA | TRBJ1-2 | TRBV5-1 | once | TGCGCCAGCAGCTTGAGCGCACCAAACTATGGCTACACCTTC | CASSLSAPNYGYTF